These 5 T cell receptor beta chains share one sample of origin, sequenced in a study of T cell responses to AZD1222 COVID-19 vaccine. Assay: immunoSEQ multiplex PCR; the TCRdb copy retains only in-frame clones and omits some. Of 120,000 or so clones detected, over 80% appear once; the ten largest clones hold 1.1%. The material was peripheral blood, obtained on day 0 of AZD1222 vaccination. The receptors were sampled from an adult in good health.

This clone was detected only a few times. The chain is built from TRBV6-5 and TRBJ2-2; D not resolved. Per germline, CDR1 MNHEY and CDR2 SVGAGI. This CDR3 is 14 amino acids long. Deletions cut 2 bases from V and 6 bases from J, with 10 bases between. The CDR3 nucleotides are TGTGCCAGCAGTTACGAGCTAGTTCCCGGGGAGCTGTTTTTT. It is translated as CASSYELVPGELFF.

V is TRBV27 and J is TRBJ2-7; 9 nucleotides line up with TRBD1. Unmatched junction bases numbered 10, after V lost 5 bases and J lost 5 bases. CDR3 length: 15 residues. The germline CDR1 and CDR2 sequences are MNHEY and SMNVEV (reference sequence). CDR3 bases: TGTGCCAGCAGTCCAGGGACAGGGTTAGGCAACGAGCAGTACTTC. Translating it yields CASSPGTGLGNEQYF.

The chain employs TRBV6-6 and TRBJ1-2, with D possibly being TRBD1 (5 bases). Trimming took off 2 bases at V and 8 bases at J, with 18 bases between the two ends. The CDR3 extends over 15 amino acids. Looked up from germline, CDR1 is MNHNY and CDR2 is SVGAGI (reference sequence). The CDR3 DNA reads as TGTGCCAGCAGTTACGGCGCAGGGTTTGTGCGGGGCTACACCTTC. It yields the protein CASSYGAGFVRGYTF.

The chain recombines TRBV6-5 with TRBJ1-1, with TRBD1 matching over 8 bases. The CDR3 contains 16 residues. J gave up 0 bases and V 2 bases, and 5 bases lay outside the gene matches. Germline V CDR1 and CDR2: MNHEY, SVGAGI. The CDR3 spells CASSYPGQGLNTEAFF. CDR3 nucleotides: TGTGCCAGCAGTTACCCTGGACAGGGATTGAACACTGAAGCTTTCTTT.

This chain links TRBV11-2 with TRBJ1-1; D may be TRBD1 (6 bases). Germline V CDR1 and CDR2: SGHAT, FQNNGV. V lost 1 base and J 3 bases, leaving 15 bases between the germline ends. The CDR3 length is 16 residues. The CDR3 is CASSLGGGRSYTEAFF. The CDR3 nucleotides read TGTGCCAGCAGCTTAGGCGGGGGCCGGAGTTACACTGAAGCTTTCTTT.